The next 27 T cell receptor beta chains were all read from a single sample in a study of T cell changes during pregnancy in multiple sclerosis. Clones were read by immunoSEQ multiplex PCR, and TCRdb kept only the in-frame ones, dropping some. There are roughly 40,000 clones in the sample; roughly 90% occur only once, and about 0.45% lies in the top ten. The source material was CD4+ T cells from peripheral blood mononuclear cells, sampled in the third trimester of pregnancy. These receptors all come from a female donor with multiple sclerosis, enrolled in a pregnancy study.

J is TRBJ2-7 and V is TRBV7-2; perhaps TRBD1 as D (6 bases). V lost 3 bases to trimming and J lost 2 bases, with 11 bases between them. Germline CDR1 and CDR2: SGHTA and FQGNSA. This CDR3 is built from 14 residues. DNA of the CDR3: TGTGCCAGCAGCTTGGGGACACTAACCTACGAGCAGTACTTC. Translation: CASSLGTLTYEQYF.

To note about this clone: This sample also contains other DNA sequences that code for the same CDR3. The rearrangement links TRBV18 to TRBJ1-4, with 7 bases lining up with TRBD1. V dropped 3 bases and J dropped 4; count of bases not matched to a gene: 2. In germline, CDR1 is KGHSH, CDR2 LQKENI. CDR3 length equals 14 residues. Written as DNA, the CDR3 is TGTGCCAGCTCACCGGGGACAGTTAATGAAAAACTGTTTTTT. Protein: CASSPGTVNEKLFF.

The chain links TRBV6-1 to TRBJ1-4; D is possibly TRBD1 (6 bases). Germline-derived CDR1 and CDR2 are MNHNS and SASEGT. The V end lost 6 bases, the J end lost 10 bases, and 15 bases lay between the germline ends. The CDR3 length is 13 residues. The CDR3 region is CASRDSGVGKLFF. CDR3 DNA sequence: TGTGCCAGCAGGGACAGTGGGGTTGGAAAACTGTTTTTT.

V and J are TRBV6-6 and TRBJ2-7; 12 bases align to TRBD2. Trimming cost V 5 bases and J 4 bases; bases outside gene matches: 6. CDR1 MNHNY and CDR2 SVGAGI come from the germline V gene (reference sequence). The CDR3 has 15 residues. CDR3 sequence reads: CASSSRLAGEYEQYF. The CDR3 nucleotides are TGTGCCAGCAGTAGCCGACTAGCGGGAGAATACGAGCAGTACTTC.

The chain employs TRBV19 and TRBJ1-4, with TRBD1 matching over 8 bases. J was trimmed by 7 bases and V by 9 bases; bases with no gene match: 13. The CDR3 extends over 15 amino acids. The germline CDR1 and CDR2 sequences are LNHDA and SQIVND (reference sequence). Written as DNA, the CDR3 is TGTGCCAGCAACCCCGGACAGGGAATACGTGAAAAACTGTTTTTT. It specifies CASNPGQGIREKLFF. Full variable domain (remainder filled in from reference TRBV19 and TRBJ1-4): DGGITQSPKYLFRKEGQNVTLSCEQNLNHDAMYWYRQDPGQGLRLIYYSQIVNDFQKGDIAEGYSVSREKKESFPLTVTSAQKNPTAFYLCASNPGQGIREKLFFGSGTQLSVL.

The genes are TRBV5-4 and TRBJ1-1; TRBD1 is a possible D gene (5 bases). Trimming stripped 0 bases from V and 1 base from J, with 13 bases between. Germline lookup yields CDR1 SGHNT and CDR2 YYREEE (reference sequence). This CDR3 has 16 amino acids. CDR3 in amino acids: CASSLGRGPSNTEAFF. CDR3 bases: TGTGCCAGCAGCTTGGGGAGGGGACCTTCGAACACTGAAGCTTTCTTT.

This chain connects TRBV2 to TRBJ1-5; no clear D. Germline V gene data show CDR1 as SNHLY and CDR2 as FYNNEI. The CDR3 length is 13 residues. Deletions cut 3 bases from V and 2 bases from J, with 5 bases between. This chain's CDR3 is CASSDYGNQPQHF. The CDR3 DNA sequence: TGTGCCAGCAGTGATTATGGCAATCAGCCCCAGCATTTT.

The V and J genes are TRBV13 and TRBJ2-7, with D possibly being TRBD1 (5 bases). The CDR3 consists of 18 residues. Per the germline V gene, CDR1 is PRHDT and CDR2 is FYEKMQ (reference sequence). V was clipped by 4 bases and J by 6 bases, with 28 bases between them. In nucleotides, the CDR3 is TGTGCCAGCAGCTCATCAGGGTGGACCATTAGAAATGGTCCCGAGCAGTACTTC. It is translated as CASSSSGWTIRNGPEQYF.

The V and J genes are TRBV29-1 and TRBJ1-1; TRBD1 might be the D (6 bases). The CDR3 consists of 12 residues. Between the trimmed V and J ends, which lost 7 bases and 1 base, there was a span of 10 bases. Germline lookup yields CDR1 SQVTM and CDR2 ANQGSEA. The chain's CDR3 is CSARQANTEAFF. DNA for the CDR3: TGCAGCGCCCGACAGGCGAACACTGAAGCTTTCTTT.

This sequence joins TRBV11-3 and TRBJ2-1, with D unresolved. Germline assignment: CDR1 SGHNT and CDR2 YENEEA. The CDR3 extends over 14 amino acids. V was cut by 4 bases and J by 0 bases, with 7 bases left in between. Here the CDR3 DNA reads TGTGCCAGCAGCTCGGGTAGCTCCTACAATGAGCAGTTCTTC. It encodes CASSSGSSYNEQFF.

The CDR3 DNA reads as TGTGCCAGCAGCGTCGAGGCCATGAACACTGAAGCTTTCTTT. Translated, it gives CASSVEAMNTEAFF. V usage is TRBV9 and J usage is TRBJ1-1; D gene unclear. Germline CDR1 is SGDLS and CDR2 is YYNGEE. V was pared by 2 bases and J by 0 bases, with 8 bases between. The length of the CDR3 is 14 residues.

The chain has TRBV7-2 and TRBJ2-5; D possibly corresponds to TRBD1 (6 bases). The CDR3 sequence is 16 residues long. Trimming removed 1 base from V and 1 base from J, with 13 bases in between. Looked up from germline, CDR1 is SGHTA and CDR2 is FQGNSA. The CDR3: CASSLEVHRAQETQYF. Written as DNA, the CDR3 is TGTGCCAGCAGCTTAGAAGTTCACAGGGCCCAAGAGACCCAGTACTTC.

V is TRBV10-2 and J is TRBJ2-4; the D gene is possibly TRBD1 (6 bases). V lost 3 bases, J lost 2 bases, and 8 bases lay in between. The CDR3 has 14 amino acids. Germline assignment: CDR1 WSHSY and CDR2 SAAADI. The chain's CDR3 is CASSETGPKNIQYF. The CDR3 region has the DNA TGCGCCAGCAGTGAAACAGGGCCCAAAAACATTCAGTACTTC.

J is TRBJ1-2 and V is TRBV27; tentatively, D is TRBD1 (5 bases). Trimming shortened V by 3 bases and J by 8 bases, and 13 bases separated the two germline ends. CDR1 and CDR2 (germline): MNHEY, SMNVEV (reference sequence). The CDR3 is 13 residues long. In nucleotides, the CDR3 is TGTGCCAGCAGTTTCAACGGGGCGGGGGGCTACACCTTC. Protein sequence: CASSFNGAGGYTF.

The CDR3 here is CASSSRGIINTGELFF. DNA for the CDR3: TGTGCCAGTAGCTCCAGGGGTATCATCAACACCGGGGAGCTGTTTTTT. V and J are TRBV19 and TRBJ2-2, with D maybe TRBD1 (6 bases). The CDR3 is made up of 16 amino acids. In germline, CDR1 is LNHDA, CDR2 SQIVND (reference sequence). Trimming pared 6 bases from V and 2 bases from J, leaving 16 bases between.

This chain uses TRBV6-4 with TRBJ2-2; D may be TRBD1 (6 bases). Germline V gives CDR1 MRHNA, CDR2 SNTAGT. This CDR3 has 15 amino acids. The germline V and J ends were trimmed by 5 bases and 0 bases, with 10 bases remaining between them. CDR3 residues: CASSPGQTNTGELFF. CDR3 nucleotides: TGTGCCAGCAGTCCTGGACAGACGAACACCGGGGAGCTGTTTTTT.

The V gene is TRBV30, the J gene TRBJ1-1, with 9 bases aligning to TRBD1. The CDR3 has 13 residues. Germline trimming cut 2 bases from V and 4 bases from J; bases unmatched to any gene: 2. CDR1 and CDR2 (germline): GTSNPN, SVGIG (reference sequence). The DNA for the CDR3 is TGTGCCTGGAGTTCGGACAGGGGCACTGAAGCTTTCTTT. Translated, it gives CAWSSDRGTEAFF.

V and J are TRBV5-6 and TRBJ2-5; 9 nucleotides align to TRBD1. V shed 4 bases and J 2 bases; nucleotides not matched to a gene: 9. From germline, CDR1 is SGHDT and CDR2 YYEEEE. The CDR3 contains 16 residues. CDR3: CASSPEQGAPQETQYF. CDR3 nucleotides: TGTGCCAGCAGCCCGGAACAGGGGGCCCCACAAGAGACCCAGTACTTC. The whole variable domain, filled in from reference TRBV5-6 and TRBJ2-5, reads DAGVTQSPTHLIKTRGQQVTLRCSPKSGHDTVSWYQQALGQGPQFIFQYYEEEERQRGNFPDRFSGHQFPNYSSELNVNALLLGDSALYLCASSPEQGAPQETQYFGPGTRLLVL.

The J gene is TRBJ1-1, the V gene TRBV7-9; 8 nucleotides match TRBD1. Trimming cost V 11 bases and J 1 base; bases outside gene matches: 12. The CDR3 sequence is 15 residues long. CDR1 and CDR2 from the germline V gene are SEHNR and FQNEAQ (reference sequence). The CDR3, as DNA: TGTGCCTTACTTCCAATGGGGACAGGGAACACTGAAGCTTTCTTT. This codes for CALLPMGTGNTEAFF.

This chain joins TRBV28 and TRBJ2-7; 8 bases agree with TRBD1. The CDR3 is made up of 13 amino acids. The V and J ends lost 10 bases and 6 bases, in that order; junction bases with no gene match: 11. Per germline, CDR1 MDHEN and CDR2 SYDVKM. The CDR3 DNA reads as TGTGCCATCGAAAGCAGGGGGCTAGGCGAGCAGTACTTC. Encoded protein: CAIESRGLGEQYF.

This chain connects TRBV19 to TRBJ2-3; tentatively, D is TRBD2 (5 bases). The V end lost 4 bases, the J end lost 6 bases, and 23 bases lay between the germline ends. Germline V gene lookup returns CDR1 LNHDA and CDR2 SQIVND (reference sequence). The CDR3 loop spans 17 amino acids. For the CDR3, the DNA is TGTGCCAGTAGTAAGATCGGGCGGGCACAGAGGGAGGATACGCAGTATTTT. Its protein is CASSKIGRAQREDTQYF.

J is TRBJ2-1 and V is TRBV9, with 7 bases identical to TRBD1. The ends lost 3 bases at V and 4 bases at J; junction bases unmatched: 10. Germline V lookup: CDR1 SGDLS, CDR2 YYNGEE. CDR3 length equals 16 residues. CDR3: CASSGDRESLYNEQFF. The CDR3 DNA follows: TGTGCCAGCAGCGGAGACAGGGAGTCCCTTTACAATGAGCAGTTCTTC. Complete variable domain (other parts from reference TRBV9 and TRBJ2-1): DSGVTQTPKHLITATGQRVTLRCSPRSGDLSVYWYQQSLDQGLQFLIQYYNGEERAKGNILERFSAQQFPDLHSELNLSSLELGDSALYFCASSGDRESLYNEQFFGPGTRLTVL.

The V gene is TRBV19, the J gene TRBJ2-3, with 8 bases aligning to TRBD2. This CDR3 has 15 amino acids. Unmatched junction bases numbered 6, after V lost 5 bases and J lost 2 bases. Germline lookup yields CDR1 LNHDA and CDR2 SQIVND (reference sequence). In DNA form, the CDR3 reads TGTGCCAGTAGTTCTCCAGCGGGGGTCACAGATACGCAGTATTTT. Its protein product is CASSSPAGVTDTQYF. Drawing the rest from reference TRBV19 and TRBJ2-3, the complete variable domain is DGGITQSPKYLFRKEGQNVTLSCEQNLNHDAMYWYRQDPGQGLRLIYYSQIVNDFQKGDIAEGYSVSREKKESFPLTVTSAQKNPTAFYLCASSSPAGVTDTQYFGPGTRLTVL.

The rearrangement joins TRBV5-1 to TRBJ2-2; weak D call: TRBD2 (5 bases). The germline V gene encodes CDR1 SGHRS and CDR2 YFSETQ. The CDR3 spans 14 residues. V lost 4 bases to trimming and J lost 0 bases, with 7 bases between them. CDR3 protein: CASSPGTNTGELFF. Written as DNA, the CDR3 is TGCGCCAGCAGCCCGGGGACGAACACCGGGGAGCTGTTTTTT.

J is TRBJ2-3 and V is TRBV18; no reliable D call. The CDR3 length is 13 residues. V shed 5 bases and J shed 3 bases, with 9 bases lying between them. Germline values: CDR1 KGHSH, CDR2 LQKENI. The CDR3 DNA reads TGTGCCAGCTCATCTAGGATTACAGATACGCAGTATTTT. It is translated as CASSSRITDTQYF.

The J gene is TRBJ2-1, the V gene TRBV7-8; 11 positions agree with TRBD1. The J segment lost 2 bases and the V segment lost 8 bases, leaving 5 bases of the junction unmatched. This CDR3 is built from 15 residues. The germline gives CDR1 SGHVS, CDR2 FQNEAQ. In DNA form, the CDR3 reads TGTGCCAGCGTGGACAGGGGGCATCCCTACAATGAGCAGTTCTTC. Amino acid sequence: CASVDRGHPYNEQFF.

The chain has TRBV6-1 and TRBJ1-1, with D unclear. Trimming pared 6 bases from V and 1 base from J, leaving 15 bases between. The V gene's germline CDR1 is MNHNS and CDR2 SASEGT. The CDR3 spans 15 residues. CDR3 nucleotide sequence: TGTGCCAGCAGATCCCGCATAGAATGGAACACTGAAGCTTTCTTT. It codes for CASRSRIEWNTEAFF.